The 16 T cell receptor beta chains listed next were all sequenced from one sample in a study of shared clonotypes between healthy human individuals. Repertoires were generated with immunoSEQ multiplex PCR, while TCRdb's copy carries only in-frame clones and drops some. The sample has some 2,000,000 clones; approximately 94% are singletons. The specimen was naive CD4+ T cells sorted from blood. The sample's subset: CD45RA+ positively selected. The origin of the receptors is a man aged 18 to 29 in good health.

V and J are TRBV29-1 and TRBJ2-5; the match to TRBD2 covers 7 bases. The length of the CDR3 is 13 residues. Germline assignment: CDR1 SQVTM and CDR2 ANQGSEA. V lost 4 bases, J lost 2 bases, and 4 bases stayed unmatched. This CDR3 reads CSVVTSLQETQYF. Here the CDR3 DNA reads TGCAGCGTTGTGACTAGCCTTCAAGAGACCCAGTACTTC.

This rearrangement joins TRBV5-4 to TRBJ2-5, with no clear D. Trimming cost V 4 bases and J 5 bases, with 15 bases left between them. Germline V gene lookup returns CDR1 SGHNT and CDR2 YYREEE (reference sequence). The CDR3 covers 14 residues. The CDR3 loop is CASSAGTVGETQYF. The CDR3 DNA follows: TGTGCCAGCAGCGCCGGAACAGTTGGGGAGACCCAGTACTTC.

In regard to this clone: At one boundary the junction diverges from the germline segment, which might be a read error. The CDR3 DNA reads as TGTGCTAGCAGCCTATTGGGGACAGGGGCGGTGGAGACCCAGTACTTC. As protein: CASSLLGTGAVETQYF. The genes are TRBV7-7 and TRBJ2-5, with 10 bases matching TRBD1. This CDR3 has 16 amino acids. Germline V gives CDR1 SSHAT, CDR2 FNYEAQ (reference sequence).

The CDR3 DNA follows: TGTGCCAGTAGTATACTTGGGACAGACTCTGGAAACACCATATATTTT. This encodes CASSILGTDSGNTIYF. The chain combines TRBV19 with TRBJ1-3, with 7 bases that match TRBD1. The V gene's germline CDR1 is LNHDA and CDR2 SQIVND (reference sequence). CDR3 size: 16 residues. With V trimmed by 2 bases and J by 0 bases, 4 bases remained unmatched.

The sample holds one count of this clone. This chain connects TRBV7-2 to TRBJ2-5; unclear D gene. Trimming stripped 4 bases from V and 9 bases from J, with 9 bases between. Germline assignment: CDR1 SGHTA and CDR2 FQGNSA. CDR3 size: 11 residues. CDR3 coding DNA: TGTGCCAGCAGCTCGGCCTATCCCCAGTACTTC. Its translation is CASSSAYPQYF.

As to this clone: A read error may produce the germline difference seen at one junction end. V usage is TRBV28 and J usage is TRBJ1-4; TRBD1 is a possible D gene (5 bases). CDR1 MDHEN and CDR2 SYDVKM come from the germline V gene. The CDR3 runs 10 residues. The DNA for the CDR3 is TGTGCCAGCGGGAGAGGAAAAAGGGGTTTT. Its protein product is CASGRGKRGF. The full variable domain, in which reference TRBV28 and TRBJ1-4 provide the parts outside the CDR3, is DVKVTQSSRYLVKRTGEKVFLECVQDMDHENMFWYRQDPGLGLRLIYFSYDVKMKEKGDIPEGYSVSREKKERFSLILESASTNQTSMYLCASGRGKRGFGSGTQLSVL.

V gene TRBV4-1 combines with J gene TRBJ1-6; maybe TRBD1 (5 bases). The germline V gene has CDR1 MGHRA and CDR2 YSYEKL. CDR3 size: 15 residues. V was clipped by 5 bases and J by 5 bases, with 13 bases between them. The CDR3 DNA sequence: TGCGCCAGCAGCGGGGGAGGACTAAATAATTCACCCCTCCACTTT. It encodes CASSGGGLNNSPLHF.

The gene calls are TRBV21-1 and TRBJ1-5. TRBV21-1 is marked as a pseudogene. This CDR3 spans 12 amino acids. This CDR3 is CASSTNRVRRHF. In nucleotides, the CDR3 is TGTGCCAGCAGCACCAATCGCGTGCGTCGGCATTTT.

J is TRBJ1-3 and V is TRBV28; D might be TRBD1 (5 bases). In germline, CDR1 is MDHEN, CDR2 SYDVKM. V was clipped by 8 bases and J by 0 bases, with 17 bases between them. This CDR3 has 16 amino acids. This CDR3 is CASSSRVGLSGNTIYF. Here the CDR3 DNA reads TGTGCCAGCTCCTCGAGGGTGGGACTCTCTGGAAACACCATATATTTT.

The chain joins TRBV18 to TRBJ1-4; D is ambiguous. The germline V gene has CDR1 KGHSH and CDR2 LQKENI. Trimming removed 0 bases at V and 8 bases at J, with 13 bases between. The CDR3 loop spans 15 amino acids. The CDR3 here is CASSPPRGIGEKLFF. CDR3 sequence (DNA): TGTGCCAGCTCACCACCTCGGGGAATCGGGGAAAAACTGTTTTTT.

The chain combines TRBV5-1 with TRBJ1-2; a possible D gene is TRBD1 (5 bases). The germline gives CDR1 SGHRS, CDR2 YFSETQ. This CDR3 spans 14 amino acids. V lost 0 bases to trimming and J lost 3 bases, with 9 bases between them. The chain's CDR3 is CASSLAPGYYGYTF. The CDR3 DNA follows: TGCGCCAGCAGCTTGGCTCCAGGGTACTATGGCTACACCTTC.

This clone was picked up one time. CDR3 amino acids: CASSENRGGQGDGKLFF. The CDR3 DNA follows: TGTGCCAGCAGTGAAAATCGGGGGGGACAGGGAGATGGAAAACTGTTTTTT. The genes are TRBV2 and TRBJ1-4, with TRBD1 matching 9 bases. The CDR3 sequence is 17 residues long. The germline CDR1 and CDR2 sequences are SNHLY and FYNNEI. The ends lost 2 bases at V and 10 bases at J; junction bases unmatched: 14.

The chain has TRBV10-3 and TRBJ2-2; D possibly uses TRBD1 or TRBD2 (6 bases each). Between the trimmed V and J ends, which lost 3 bases and 7 bases, there was a span of 9 bases. The CDR3 spans 13 residues. The germline V gene encodes CDR1 ENHRY and CDR2 SYGVKD. The CDR3 sequence: CAISERGLGELFF. The CDR3 DNA reads as TGTGCCATCAGTGAACGGGGGCTCGGGGAGCTGTTTTTT.

CDR3 sequence reads: CASSWAGKTDTQYF. CDR3 sequence (DNA): TGTGCCAGCAGTTGGGCGGGAAAGACAGATACGCAGTATTTT. The genes are TRBV27 and TRBJ2-3; possible D gene TRBD2, 6 bases. Germline lookup yields CDR1 MNHEY and CDR2 SMNVEV (reference sequence). The germline V and J ends were trimmed by 4 bases and 3 bases, with 11 bases remaining between them. The CDR3 spans 14 residues.

Details on this clone: The same CDR3 also results from other DNA sequences found in this sample. In DNA, the CDR3 is TGTGCCAGCAGCTTAGCGGGCCTGAACACTGAAGCTTTCTTT. It specifies CASSLAGLNTEAFF. The J gene is TRBJ1-1, the V gene TRBV7-8; D is undetermined. Germline assignment: CDR1 SGHVS and CDR2 FQNEAQ. The CDR3 spans 14 residues. Trimming took off 0 bases at V and 0 bases at J, with 5 bases between the two ends.

Concerning this clone: The sample contains more than one DNA sequence encoding this CDR3. This chain connects TRBV5-1 to TRBJ1-1; D is ambiguous. From germline, CDR1 is SGHRS and CDR2 YFSETQ. This CDR3 is built from 13 residues. Trimming removed 1 base from V and 4 bases from J, with 8 bases in between. The CDR3 DNA sequence: TGCGCCAGCAGCTTGTCGGGTGGCACTGAAGCTTTCTTT. It specifies CASSLSGGTEAFF. Drawing the rest from reference TRBV5-1 and TRBJ1-1, the complete variable domain is KAGVTQTPRYLIKTRGQQVTLSCSPISGHRSVSWYQQTPGQGLQFLFEYFSETQRNKGNFPGRFSGRQFSNSRSEMNVSTLELGDSALYLCASSLSGGTEAFFGQGTRLTVV.